This TCR beta chain was retrieved from a study of blood T cells in healthy people across ages. Study-wide points: Donor CMV status was unknown, possibly confounding expanded clonotype changes. PBMCs were not sorted, which prevented a conclusive comparison of naive versus antigen-experienced cells.

Notes on this clonotype: What it binds is not known.

A second about 7 to 12 cycle PCR used barcoded and J-beta primers. TCRdb called the 5' RACE reads again in MiXCR, with one record for every CDR3 protein. The sample lists 660,000 or so distinct CDR3 sequences, approximately 50% occurring once. Germline CDR1 reads SEHNR; CDR2 reads FQNEAQ (reference sequence). V shed 3 bases and J shed 0 bases, with 15 bases lying between them. The CDR3 is 18 residues long. This TCR was sampled from a man aged 60 to 69 in good health. V and J are TRBV7-9 and TRBJ2-6; maybe TRBD2 (5 bases). Material: blood. CDR3 sequence: CASSFSTIVLSGANVLTF. The DNA for the CDR3 is TGTGCCAGCAGCTTCTCGACTATAGTCCTCTCTGGGGCCAACGTCCTGACTTTC.